This entry features one TCR beta chain sequence. The data belong to a study of blood T cell repertoires in COVID-19. Turning to the study itself: The origin of the acute and convalescent COVID-19 samples was the United States, Italy and Spain. T cells, B-cell-depleted T cells, or PBMCs provided the cDNA or gDNA that served as material.

With 2 bases removed from V and 5 bases from J, the gap between germline ends came to 9 bases. Germline V lookup: CDR1 MDHEN, CDR2 SYDVKM. CDR3 length: 13 residues. Per the original data handling: Researchers report that nucleated cell counts were estimated from reference gene primer amplification. TCRdb keeps only in-frame clones here, not all; method: immunoSEQ multiplex PCR. The V and J calls and clone size come from that table; D and trimming were worked out from the DNA. The sample includes 150,000 to 200,000 clones, around 87% of them seen just once. The TCR originated in a woman aged 25 to 45 with active or convalescent COVID-19. Input material: peripheral blood. This chain links TRBV28 with TRBJ2-5; D unclear. The CDR3 here is CASSLQVLETQYF. CDR3 nucleotide sequence: TGTGCCAGCAGTTTACAGGTCCTGGAGACCCAGTACTTC.